This T cell receptor (beta chain) was identified during a study of T cell changes during pregnancy in multiple sclerosis. The CDR3 consists of 14 residues. Trimming took 5 bases from V and 0 from J, leaving 10 bases between them. CDR1 is SNHLY and CDR2 is FYNNEI in the germline V gene. Here immunoSEQ multiplex PCR was the method, and the copy in TCRdb shows in-frame clones only, minus some. The table records about 110,000 clones, roughly 90% of them present only once. Sample: peripheral blood, taken in the third trimester of pregnancy. The rearrangement links TRBV2 to TRBJ2-5; maybe TRBD1 (5 bases). This TCR came from a female donor in good health, enrolled as a control in a pregnancy study. The CDR3 bases are TGTGCCAGCAGTTTGACAGTTAACCAAGAGACCCAGTACTTC. Amino acid sequence: CASSLTVNQETQYF. Full variable domain (remainder filled in from reference TRBV2 and TRBJ2-5): EPEVTQTPSHQVTQMGQEVILRCVPISNHLYFYWYRQILGQKVEFLVSFYNNEISEKSEIFDDQFSVERPDGSNFTLKIRSTKLEDSAMYFCASSLTVNQETQYFGPGTRLLVL.